This TCR beta chain was documented in a study of T cells in Graves' hyperthyroidism and ophthalmopathy. RNA transcripts were the template for amplifying TCR beta CDR3 regions. HTBI primers were the set used in a first-round RT-PCR of the TCR CDR3. TCRdb reprocessed the multiplex PCR reads with MiXCR, giving one entry per CDR3 protein. The profile shows approximately 40,000 distinct CDR3 sequences, 52% of them singletons. This clonotype was picked up many times. Its target is not known. Study-level results: Blood also carried most thyroid clonotypes expanded above 0.001.

With 5 bases removed from V and 2 bases from J, the gap between germline ends came to 4 bases. Germline values: CDR1 SGHAT, CDR2 FQNNGV. The CDR3 totals 11 residues. Material for sequencing was blood. This sequence was found in a man aged 40-50 years with Graves' ophthalmopathy. J is TRBJ2-7 and V is TRBV11-2; unclear D gene. The CDR3 DNA is TGTGCCAGCAGCGCAGCCTACGAGCAGTACTTC. This translates into CASSAAYEQYF.